This T cell receptor beta chain was observed in a study of blood T cell repertoires in COVID-19. About the study: PBMCs, B-cell-depleted T cells, or T cells provided the cDNA or gDNA that made up the material.

Original processing notes: Nucleated cell counts were estimated from reference gene primer amplification. Only in-frame clones appear in the TCRdb table, and some are missing; sequencing was by immunoSEQ multiplex PCR. V and J calls and clone size are as listed in that table; D and trimming were resolved from the DNA. Here the sample spans hundreds of thousands of clones, more than 75% being singletons. CDR3 length equals 16 residues. Germline CDR1 reads ENHRY; CDR2 reads SYGVKD. V shed 11 bases and J 4 bases; nucleotides not matched to a gene: 17. This TCR was recovered from a woman in her forties who had recovered from COVID-19. Material: peripheral blood. V is TRBV10-3 and J is TRBJ2-3; 8 bases are shared with TRBD2. The chain's CDR3 is CAAGRESGGTSDTQYF. CDR3 bases: TGTGCCGCCGGTAGGGAGAGCGGGGGAACCTCAGATACGCAGTATTTT.